What follows describes a single T cell receptor (beta chain). Its antigen remains unidentified. This sample is drawn from a study of synovial regulatory T cells in juvenile arthritis (dated by TCRdb to the mid-2010s). Regarding the research as a whole: Of the sequenced patients, three were therapy-naive, one was treated with methotrexate plus infliximab, several were treated with methotrexate, and one lacked treatment information. The study compared the TCRbeta CDR3 repertoires of blood iaTreg cells, other blood Treg cells and synovial fluid Treg cells taken from matched patient samples. Effector T cell subsets were also sequenced in the study cohort for comparisons, but only blood and synovial fluid Treg cells are covered by the Treg dataset alone. TCR repertoire comparisons included Treg and Teff subsets from about 10 JIA patients with active disease. What the work shows at the level of the full study, not this receptor alone: Across patients, iaTreg TCR repertoires were largely private and overlapped partially with synovial Teff repertoires and blood CPL repertoires. Lower TCR diversity was observed in blood iaTreg cells than in other blood Treg cells, consistent with antigen-driven expansion. Synovial Treg cells shared more CDR3 sequences with iaTreg cells than with other blood Treg cells; Chao-Jaccard similarity confirmed closer relation.

Looking up the germline V gene (reference sequence) yields CDR1 WNHNN and CDR2 SYGVQD. The CDR3 runs 13 amino acids, cysteine and phenylalanine included. DNA was not recorded. The donors for the TCR repertoire analysis were approximately 11 juvenile idiopathic arthritis patients with active disease who had not reached inactive disease, of whom 3 were polyarticular and 8 were oligoarticular. The TCR-sequenced patients had a median age of approximately 12 years (range about 2.3-25) and median disease duration of approximately seven years (range 0.2-19.1). Samples for TCR repertoire analysis came from two centres in Italy. Peripheral blood mononuclear cells were separated using a Histopaque-1077 density gradient and frozen in roughly 90% FCS with roughly 10% DMSO. Library preparation used the immunoSEQ multiplex PCR assay. Adaptive Biotechnologies carried out the TCRbeta CDR3 sequencing. Processing in the source paper ran as follows. Repertoire similarity used the Chao-modified Jaccard index and median clonotype overlap from 200 random subsamples at equal sample size. Similarity analyses used either productive nucleotide sequences or in silico-translated amino acid sequences. Repertoires were compared using hierarchical clustering with single linkage and t-SNE, both based on Chao-modified Jaccard distances. Repertoire diversity was measured with the Renyi index after sample size normalisation across a range of alpha values. Sourced from immuneACCESS, this table was stored by TCRdb with only in-frame sequences that have V and J called. A share of the clones is absent; for the studies checked, an unresolved V gene accounts for under half, and the remainder has no known explanation. V, J and clone size are taken as reported in that table, and D and trimming were inferred from the DNA itself. The sample has around 9,500 clones on record. Under 2.5% of the sample rests with the top ten.

The receptor was isolated from a donor aged 2-30 years with juvenile idiopathic arthritis. The source material was Treg cells from blood. Interpreted using the paper, the cell subset or site label stands for: remaining (HLA-DR-negative) circulating blood Treg cells. The rearranged chain carries TRBV10-1 and TRBJ2-2. This receptor carries the CDR3 CASSVGDTGELFF.